This T cell receptor beta chain comes out of a study of Ad26.COV2.S vaccination and SARS-CoV-2 variants. Treatment given: some 19 received Ad26.COV2.S at low or high dose, single or two shots; several received placebo; per-sample allocation not given. At day 63 after the first vaccine or placebo injection, samples were drawn. Some clones are missing from TCRdb's copy, which holds only in-frame ones; the method was immunoSEQ multiplex PCR. Seen here are roughly 410,000 clones, roughly 85% observed once, and the top ten hold approximately 7%. This TCR was recovered from a person between 18 and 60 years old who received the Ad26.COV2.S COVID-19 vaccine or a placebo. The sequencing here drew on peripheral blood, taken in a trial of Ad26.COV2.S vaccine versus placebo.

CDR3 sequence reads: CASRGRAGADTQYF. In nucleotides, the CDR3 is TGTGCCAGCAGGGGCAGGGCGGGTGCAGATACGCAGTATTTT. This chain joins TRBV5-8 and TRBJ2-3; D may correspond to TRBD1 or TRBD2 (5 bases each). The ends were cut back, 5 bases at V and 4 bases at J, with 14 bases in the middle. This CDR3 is 14 amino acids long. Germline values: CDR1 SGHTS, CDR2 YDEGEE.